A single sample gave rise to the 11 T cell receptor beta chains below, sequenced in a study of blood T cell repertoires in COVID-19 (dated by TCRdb to the early 2020s). Libraries were constructed by the immunoSEQ multiplex PCR assay. As stored in TCRdb, this immuneACCESS dataset retains in-frame rearrangements with V and J assigned. A fraction of the clones does not appear; measured against another copy, unresolved V genes explain less than half of the discrepancy, and the remainder lacks a known reason. For this sample the table gives 95,000 to 150,000 clones, of which about 85% were detected only once. Of the sample, about 11% falls within the top ten clones. Material: peripheral blood. These receptors all come from a man at least 80 years old with acute or convalescent COVID-19.

This clone has only one observation. This chain links TRBV3-1 (or the pseudogene TRBV3-2) with TRBJ2-5; D is possibly TRBD1 (5 bases). The CDR3 is 14 residues long. Per germline, CDR1 LGHDT and CDR2 YNNKEL (reference sequence). Trimming left V 1 base short and J 3 bases short, with 9 bases between. CDR3 DNA: TGTGCCAGCAGCCAAGTATCCAGGGAAGAGACCCAGTACTTC. Amino acids: CASSQVSREETQYF.

The V call is TRBV5-1, the J call TRBJ2-1, with 12 bases aligning to TRBD2. Germline trimming cut 6 bases from V and 4 bases from J; bases unmatched to any gene: 5. The CDR3 loop spans 15 amino acids. Germline CDR1 SGHRS, CDR2 YFSETQ. CDR3 bases: TGCGCCAGCAATAAGGGACTAGCGGGTTACAATGAGCAGTTCTTC. Protein product: CASNKGLAGYNEQFF.

This clone was observed once. The V and J genes are TRBV3-1 (or the pseudogene TRBV3-2) and TRBJ2-1, with TRBD1 matching over 8 bases. Per germline, CDR1 LGHDT and CDR2 YNNKEL (reference sequence). The CDR3 has 17 residues. With 2 bases clipped from V and 4 bases from J, the junction kept 10 bases outside the gene matches. The CDR3 DNA is TGTGCCAGCAGCCAAAGGTCAGGACAGGGTACATACAATGAGCAGTTCTTC. Protein sequence: CASSQRSGQGTYNEQFF.

J is TRBJ1-2 and V is TRBV5-6; TRBD1 matches 8 bases. V gave up 4 bases and J gave up 11 bases; unmatched junction bases: 7. The CDR3 has 12 residues. Per the germline V gene, CDR1 is SGHDT and CDR2 is YYEEEE. The CDR3 is CASSPTTGAYTF. Here the CDR3 DNA reads TGTGCCAGCAGCCCAACGACAGGGGCTTACACCTTC.

The chain links TRBV6-5 to TRBJ1-2, with TRBD1 identical over 7 bases. The CDR3 spans 12 residues. The V segment lost 1 base and the J segment 8 bases; nucleotides outside the gene matches: 1. CDR1 and CDR2 (germline): MNHEY, SVGAGI. CDR3 loop: CASSYWTGGYTF. CDR3 coding DNA: TGTGCCAGCAGTTACTGGACAGGCGGCTACACCTTC.

This clone was counted a single time. The V gene is TRBV28, the J gene TRBJ2-7; D may be TRBD1 (6 bases). Germline CDR1 and CDR2: MDHEN and SYDVKM. V was clipped by 3 bases and J by 2 bases, with 23 bases between them. This CDR3 has 18 residues. CDR3 sequence (DNA): TGTGCCAGCAGTTTCTCCCAACTAACAGGGCGGCGGGCCTACGAGCAGTACTTC. Encoded protein: CASSFSQLTGRRAYEQYF.

The chain employs TRBV29-1 and TRBJ2-5, with D perhaps matching TRBD2 (5 bases). This CDR3 region has 11 residues. V lost 7 bases to trimming and J lost 2 bases, with 8 bases between them. CDR1 SQVTM and CDR2 ANQGSEA come from the germline V gene. Here the CDR3 reads CSGGSQETQYF. In DNA form, the CDR3 reads TGCAGCGGCGGGTCACAAGAGACCCAGTACTTC.

The gene calls are TRBV27 and TRBJ1-5; 7 bases line up with TRBD1. V shed 8 bases and J 5 bases; nucleotides not matched to a gene: 9. The length of the CDR3 is 14 residues. CDR1 MNHEY and CDR2 SMNVEV come from the germline V gene (reference sequence). As DNA, the CDR3 is TGTGCCAGCGGATCAACAGGGGCCCATCAGCCCCAGCATTTT. Encoded protein: CASGSTGAHQPQHF.

The chain joins TRBV5-1 to TRBJ1-1; D may be TRBD1 (6 bases). Germline V gene data show CDR1 as SGHRS and CDR2 as YFSETQ. The CDR3 sequence is 13 residues long. Trimming stripped 6 bases from V and 0 bases from J, with 9 bases between. CDR3: CASKGQMNTEAFF. The CDR3 DNA sequence: TGCGCCAGCAAAGGACAGATGAACACTGAAGCTTTCTTT.

The chain is built from TRBV2 and TRBJ1-2; 7 bases match TRBD1. Germline lookup yields CDR1 SNHLY and CDR2 FYNNEI. There are 13 residues in the CDR3. Unmatched junction bases numbered 0, after V lost 4 bases and J lost 1 base. CDR3 region: CASSGDSNYGYTF. As DNA, the CDR3 is TGTGCCAGCAGTGGGGACAGTAACTATGGCTACACCTTC. The full variable domain, completed using reference TRBV2 and TRBJ1-2, is EPEVTQTPSHQVTQMGQEVILRCVPISNHLYFYWYRQILGQKVEFLVSFYNNEISEKSEIFDDQFSVERPDGSNFTLKIRSTKLEDSAMYFCASSGDSNYGYTFGSGTRLTVV.

The V and J genes are TRBV21-1 and TRBJ1-6; TRBD1 reflects the table's D call only, with no check against the DNA. TRBV21-1 is a documented pseudogene. The CDR3 covers 15 residues. CDR3 nucleotides: TGTGCCAGCACCCGGACAGGGGGAAGTAATTCACCCCTCCACTTT. Translating it yields CASTRTGGSNSPLHF.